A selection of T cell receptor beta chains follows, all from one sample in a study of blood T cell repertoires in COVID-19. Profiling relied on immunoSEQ multiplex PCR, and the TCRdb table lists in-frame clones only, not all of them. The sample includes hundreds of thousands of clones, 83% seen only once; the top ten take 7.4%. Sample: peripheral blood. The receptors shown here come from a woman between 50 and 59 years old with acute or convalescent COVID-19. CDR3s include the opening cysteine and the closing phenylalanine or tryptophan. Each record gives: CDR3 length, clone size, D gene, J gene, V gene, CDR3 protein, CDR3 DNA. A D gene is named only where the DNA matches it firmly. Expanded clones get a size class; other rows say once, few or many, or leave the size out.

19 NA TRBD2 TRBJ2-1 TRBV3-1/TRBV3-2 CASSQDLTSGRNTYNEQFF TGTGCCAGCAGCCAAGATCTGACTAGCGGGAGGAACACCTACAATGAGCAGTTCTTC
14 NA NA TRBJ2-3 TRBV19 CASQLGQGTDTQYF TGTGCCAGCCAACTGGGACAAGGCACAGATACGCAGTATTTT
15 NA TRBD1 TRBJ1-5 TRBV19 CATGTATYSNQPQHF TGTGCCACAGGGACAGCAACCTATAGCAATCAGCCCCAGCATTTT
15 NA NA TRBJ1-1 TRBV10-3 CAISESRGGNTEAFF TGTGCCATCAGTGAGTCGAGAGGGGGGAACACTGAAGCTTTCTTT
12 few NA TRBJ1-2 TRBV19 CASSAGEYGYTF TGTGCCAGTAGCGCGGGGGAATATGGCTACACCTTC
17 NA TRBD2 TRBJ2-1 TRBV3-1/TRBV3-2 CASSPRFSGLELNEQFF TGTGCCAGCAGCCCCCGTTTTAGCGGGTTGGAATTGAATGAGCAGTTCTTC
15 NA NA TRBJ1-5 TRBV19 CASSMGLAGGQPQHF TGTGCCAGTAGTATGGGCCTTGCGGGAGGGCAGCCCCAGCATTTT
14 few NA TRBJ2-7 TRBV5-1 CASSLGLGSYEQYF TGCGCCAGCAGCTTGGGCCTAGGCTCCTACGAGCAGTACTTC
14 once NA TRBJ2-7 TRBV4-1 CASSQDPGMYEQYF TGCGCCAGCAGCCAAGATCCGGGAATGTACGAGCAGTACTTC
14 NA NA TRBJ2-3 TRBV7-9 CASSAGVYTDTQYF TGTGCCAGCAGCGCAGGGGTCTACACAGATACGCAGTATTTT
14 NA NA TRBJ2-6 TRBV27 CASSTAAGANVLTF TGTGCCAGCAGTACCGCGGCCGGGGCCAACGTCCTGACTTTC
15 NA NA TRBJ1-6 TRBV5-1 CASSFLGGETSPLHF TGCGCCAGCAGCTTCCTGGGAGGGGAGACTTCACCCCTCCACTTT
14 NA NA TRBJ1-6 TRBV7-2 CASSMDTRNSPLHF TGTGCCAGCAGCATGGACACCCGAAATTCACCCCTCCACTTT
16 few TRBD2 TRBJ2-1 TRBV2 CASTRTSGRSYNEQFF TGTGCCAGCACTCGGACTAGCGGGAGATCCTACAATGAGCAGTTCTTC
17 NA NA TRBJ1-4 TRBV5-1 CASSLSIPGVTNEKLFF TGCGCCAGCAGCTTGTCGATACCGGGGGTAACTAATGAAAAACTGTTTTTT
14 NA NA TRBJ2-1 TRBV10-2 CASSESTQGTEQFF TGCGCCAGCAGTGAGTCGACTCAGGGGACCGAGCAGTTCTTC
14 NA TRBD1 TRBJ2-5 TRBV7-2 CASSLKGALETQYF TGTGCCAGCAGCTTAAAGGGGGCGCTTGAGACCCAGTACTTC
16 once TRBD1 TRBJ1-2 TRBV15 CATSSWDREGGYGYTF TGTGCCACCAGCAGTTGGGACAGGGAAGGGGGATATGGCTACACCTTC
19 NA TRBD1 TRBJ1-2 TRBV15 CATSSQFAQGDPIPYGYTF TGTGCCACCAGCAGCCAATTTGCCCAGGGGGACCCGATACCTTATGGCTACACCTTC
13 NA TRBD1 TRBJ2-4 TRBV6-6 CASSASRQGIQYF TGTGCCAGCAGTGCCTCAAGACAGGGCATTCAGTACTTC
16 NA TRBD1 TRBJ2-1 TRBV30 CALTRDRASLGNEQFF TGTGCCCTGACCCGGGACAGGGCTTCCCTGGGCAATGAGCAGTTCTTC
16 NA TRBD1 TRBJ2-1 TRBV5-1 CASSPDRDRAYNEQFF TGCGCCAGCAGCCCGGACAGGGACCGAGCTTACAATGAGCAGTTCTTC
15 NA NA TRBJ1-4 TRBV4-1 CASSQSAATNEKLFF TGCGCCAGCAGCCAAAGCGCGGCAACTAATGAAAAACTGTTTTTT
14 NA NA TRBJ1-6 TRBV6-5 CASSYRGEGSPLHF TGTGCCAGCAGTTACCGGGGGGAAGGGTCACCCCTCCACTTT
17 NA NA TRBJ1-5 TRBV7-8 CASSLARGEAANQPQHF TGTGCCAGCAGCTTAGCGAGAGGGGAGGCGGCAAATCAGCCCCAGCATTTT
16 NA NA TRBJ2-1 TRBV6-2/TRBV6-3 CASSYSRGGLPSGQFF TGTGCCAGCAGTTACTCGAGGGGGGGGTTGCCCTCCGGGCAGTTCTTC
14 NA NA TRBJ1-2 TRBV9 CASSVDQMNYGYTF TGTGCCAGCAGCGTAGATCAGATGAACTATGGCTACACCTTC
15 few TRBD1 TRBJ1-2 TRBV15 CATSVRDRALHGYTF TGTGCCACCAGCGTCCGGGACAGGGCCCTCCATGGCTACACCTTC
14 few NA TRBJ1-6 TRBV7-2 CASSSTGYGSPLHF TGTGCCAGCAGCTCTACAGGGTACGGTTCACCCCTCCACTTT
15 once NA TRBJ2-1 TRBV5-8 CASSFPGRSYNEQFF TGTGCCAGCAGCTTCCCAGGGAGGTCCTACAATGAGCAGTTCTTC
15 NA TRBD1 TRBJ1-2 TRBV9 CASSIGTGGRYGYTF TGTGCCAGCAGCATAGGGACAGGGGGCAGGTATGGCTACACCTTC
13 NA NA TRBJ1-1 TRBV11-2 CASSLRENTEAFF TGTGCCAGCAGCTTACGGGAGAACACTGAAGCTTTCTTT
14 NA NA TRBJ1-1 TRBV15 CATSRDRVNTEAFF TGTGCCACCAGCAGAGACCGAGTGAACACTGAAGCTTTCTTT
12 NA TRBD1 TRBJ2-7 TRBV30 CAWKGASYEQYF TGTGCCTGGAAGGGGGCCTCGTACGAGCAGTACTTC
13 NA NA TRBJ1-2 TRBV7-9 CASSLDMLYGYTF TGTGCCAGCAGCTTAGACATGCTCTATGGCTACACCTTC
18 NA NA TRBJ1-6 TRBV4-1 CASSQTPLLQSYNSPLHF TGCGCCAGCAGCCAAACGCCATTGCTGCAGTCATATAATTCACCCCTCCACTTT
14 NA TRBD1 TRBJ2-7 TRBV10-1 CASSRDRGPYEQYF TGCGCCAGCAGCCGGGACAGGGGCCCCTACGAGCAGTACTTC
15 NA NA TRBJ2-1 TRBV6-6 CASSYSLSSYNEQFF TGTGCCAGCAGTTACTCTCTCAGCTCCTACAATGAGCAGTTCTTC
15 NA NA TRBJ1-5 TRBV11-3 CASSLDWPSRQPQHF TGTGCCAGCAGCTTAGATTGGCCTTCAAGACAGCCCCAGCATTTT
13 NA NA TRBJ2-7 TRBV2 CASSGTFWYEQYF TGTGCCAGCAGTGGTACTTTTTGGTACGAGCAGTACTTC
14 NA TRBD1 TRBJ1-1 TRBV18 CASSLQGENTEAFF TGTGCCAGCTCACTGCAGGGGGAGAACACTGAAGCTTTCTTT
12 NA NA TRBJ1-1 TRBV6-5 CASSYSAGEAFF TGTGCCAGCAGTTACTCGGCAGGGGAAGCTTTCTTT